The T cell receptor (beta chain) described here comes from a study of T cell repertoires in cytomegalovirus infection. As concerns this clonotype: Its antigen is not identified.

J was trimmed by 5 bases and V by 5 bases; bases with no gene match: 7. Germline assignment: CDR1 MNHNY and CDR2 SVGAGI (reference sequence). CDR3 length: 14 amino acids. MiXCR was run by TCRdb on the reads, yielding one entry per CDR3 protein. The top ten hold around a sixth of the sample, which has hundreds of thousands of distinct CDR3 sequences, 30% to 40% seen once. Source: cultured PBMCs, taken from culture after CMV antigen stimulation. This clonotype was sampled from a human donor in good health (CMV status not recorded). Some clones in this sample may be carry-over from other donors' samples. The chain couples TRBV6-6 to TRBJ1-1; TRBD1 matches at 8 bases. This chain's CDR3 is CASSVRQGRTEAFF. In DNA, the CDR3 is TGTGCCAGCAGTGTTCGACAGGGGAGAACTGAAGCTTTCTTT.